Listed below are T cell receptor beta chains from one sample, sequenced in a study of blood T cell repertoires in COVID-19. Measured with immunoSEQ multiplex PCR; TCRdb has only the in-frame clones, and not every one. Of almost 200,000 clones listed, roughly 90% were seen once; the top ten hold approximately 8%. Sequenced: PBMCs or T cells enriched from blood (not recorded which). All receptors derive from a woman aged 18 to 35 who had recovered from COVID-19. Each CDR3 is given with its conserved first and last residue. The order of the fields is J gene, V gene, clone size, D gene, CDR3 protein, CDR3 DNA. D genes are given only for firm matches. Size tells how often a clone was seen (once, few, many) or the class of an expanded clone, and some rows leave it out.

J gene: TRBJ2-7; V gene: TRBV6-5; clone size: NA; D gene: NA; CDR3 protein: CASSSLQGASHEQYF; CDR3 DNA: TGTGCCAGCAGTTCCCTCCAAGGGGCTTCCCACGAGCAGTACTTC
J gene: TRBJ2-7; V gene: TRBV9; clone size: NA; D gene: TRBD1; CDR3 protein: CASSAQGTGYDEQYF; CDR3 DNA: TGTGCCAGCAGCGCCCAGGGGACAGGGTACGACGAGCAGTACTTC
J gene: TRBJ1-3; V gene: TRBV7-2; clone size: NA; D gene: NA; CDR3 protein: CASSLGASGNTIYF; CDR3 DNA: TGTGCCAGCAGCTTAGGGGCTTCTGGAAACACCATATATTTT
J gene: TRBJ1-6; V gene: TRBV27; clone size: NA; D gene: NA; CDR3 protein: CASSWGLTNSPLHF; CDR3 DNA: TGTGCCAGCAGTTGGGGACTGACGAATTCACCCCTCCACTTT
J gene: TRBJ2-5; V gene: TRBV29-1; clone size: NA; D gene: NA; CDR3 protein: CSAVRSFQETQYF; CDR3 DNA: TGCAGCGCCGTAAGGAGTTTTCAAGAGACCCAGTACTTC
J gene: TRBJ1-2; V gene: TRBV5-1; clone size: NA; D gene: TRBD1; CDR3 protein: CASSLEAGGRYGYTF; CDR3 DNA: TGCGCCAGCAGCTTGGAGGCAGGGGGCCGCTATGGCTACACCTTC
J gene: TRBJ2-7; V gene: TRBV6-5; clone size: NA; D gene: NA; CDR3 protein: CASSYRGLSVAEQYF; CDR3 DNA: TGTGCCAGCAGCTACCGAGGACTCTCCGTTGCCGAGCAGTACTTC
J gene: TRBJ1-2; V gene: TRBV27; clone size: NA; D gene: NA; CDR3 protein: CASSPTPWEQVGGYTF; CDR3 DNA: TGTGCCAGCAGTCCTACCCCCTGGGAACAGGTGGGTGGCTACACCTTC
J gene: TRBJ2-2; V gene: TRBV7-9; clone size: NA; D gene: NA; CDR3 protein: CASSLRLMRTKNTGELFF; CDR3 DNA: TGTGCCAGCAGCTTAAGATTGATGCGGACAAAGAACACCGGGGAGCTGTTTTTT
J gene: TRBJ2-7; V gene: TRBV2; clone size: NA; D gene: NA; CDR3 protein: CASSPRTVSSYEQYF; CDR3 DNA: TGTGCCAGCAGCCCGAGGACAGTAAGCTCCTACGAGCAGTACTTC
J gene: TRBJ2-5; V gene: TRBV9; clone size: once; D gene: TRBD2; CDR3 protein: CASSVGPGTREGEETQYF; CDR3 DNA: TGTGCCAGCAGCGTAGGACCCGGGACTAGGGAGGGGGAAGAGACCCAGTACTTC
J gene: TRBJ1-2; V gene: TRBV5-4; clone size: NA; D gene: NA; CDR3 protein: CASSWGGNYGYTF; CDR3 DNA: TGTGCCAGCAGCTGGGGGGGGAACTATGGCTACACCTTC
J gene: TRBJ1-3; V gene: TRBV29-1; clone size: NA; D gene: NA; CDR3 protein: CSATTDTSGNTIYF; CDR3 DNA: TGCAGCGCTACGACCGACACCTCTGGAAACACCATATATTTT
J gene: TRBJ1-1; V gene: TRBV9; clone size: NA; D gene: TRBD1; CDR3 protein: CASSVGQGAFDTEAFF; CDR3 DNA: TGTGCCAGCAGCGTGGGACAGGGGGCCTTCGACACTGAAGCTTTCTTT
J gene: TRBJ1-5; V gene: TRBV6-5; clone size: few; D gene: TRBD1; CDR3 protein: CASNPTGSNQPQHF; CDR3 DNA: TGTGCCAGCAATCCGACAGGGAGCAATCAGCCCCAGCATTTT
J gene: TRBJ1-4; V gene: TRBV9; clone size: few; D gene: TRBD1; CDR3 protein: CASSAPATGYEKLFF; CDR3 DNA: TGTGCCAGCAGCGCCCCTGCGACAGGGTACGAAAAACTGTTTTTT